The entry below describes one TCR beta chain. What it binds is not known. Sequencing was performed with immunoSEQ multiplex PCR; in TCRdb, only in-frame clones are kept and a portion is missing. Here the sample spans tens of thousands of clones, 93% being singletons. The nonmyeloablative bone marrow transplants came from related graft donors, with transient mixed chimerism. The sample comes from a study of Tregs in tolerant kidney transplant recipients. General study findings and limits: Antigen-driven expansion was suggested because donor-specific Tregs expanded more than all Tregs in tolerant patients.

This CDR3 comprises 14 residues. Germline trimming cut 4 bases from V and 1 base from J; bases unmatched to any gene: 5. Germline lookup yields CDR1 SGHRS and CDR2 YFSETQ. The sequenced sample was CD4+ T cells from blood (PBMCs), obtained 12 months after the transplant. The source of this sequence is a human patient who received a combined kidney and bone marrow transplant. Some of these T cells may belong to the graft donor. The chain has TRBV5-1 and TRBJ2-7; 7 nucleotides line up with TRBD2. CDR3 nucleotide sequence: TGCGCCAGCAGCCCACAGCGGGAATCCTACGAGCAGTACTTC. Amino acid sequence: CASSPQRESYEQYF.